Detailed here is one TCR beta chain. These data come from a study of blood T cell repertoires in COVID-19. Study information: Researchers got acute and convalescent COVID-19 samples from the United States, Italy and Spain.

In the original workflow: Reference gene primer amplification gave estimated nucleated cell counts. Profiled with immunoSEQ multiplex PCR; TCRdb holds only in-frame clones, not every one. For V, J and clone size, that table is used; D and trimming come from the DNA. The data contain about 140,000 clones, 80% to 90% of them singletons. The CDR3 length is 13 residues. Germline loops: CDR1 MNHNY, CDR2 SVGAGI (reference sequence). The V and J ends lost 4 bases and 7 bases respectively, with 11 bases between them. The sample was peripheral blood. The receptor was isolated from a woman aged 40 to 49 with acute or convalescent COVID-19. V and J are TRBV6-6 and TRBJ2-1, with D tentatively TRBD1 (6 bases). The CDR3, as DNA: TGTGCCAGCAGTTCACTAGGGGGAAATGAGCAGTTCTTC. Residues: CASSSLGGNEQFF.